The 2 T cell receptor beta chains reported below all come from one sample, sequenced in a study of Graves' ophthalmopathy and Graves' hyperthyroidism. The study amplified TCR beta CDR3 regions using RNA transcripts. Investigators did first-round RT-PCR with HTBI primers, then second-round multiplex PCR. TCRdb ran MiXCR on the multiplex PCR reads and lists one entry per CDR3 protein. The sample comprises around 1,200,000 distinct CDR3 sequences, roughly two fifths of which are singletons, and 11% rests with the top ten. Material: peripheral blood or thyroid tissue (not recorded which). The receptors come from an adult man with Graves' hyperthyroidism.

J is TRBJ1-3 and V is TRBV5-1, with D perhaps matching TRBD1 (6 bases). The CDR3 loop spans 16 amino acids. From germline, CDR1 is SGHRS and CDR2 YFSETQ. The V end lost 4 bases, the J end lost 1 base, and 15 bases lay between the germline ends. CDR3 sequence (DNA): TGCGCCAGCAGCCTAACAGGGTATCGGTCTGGAAACACCATATATTTT. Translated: CASSLTGYRSGNTIYF.

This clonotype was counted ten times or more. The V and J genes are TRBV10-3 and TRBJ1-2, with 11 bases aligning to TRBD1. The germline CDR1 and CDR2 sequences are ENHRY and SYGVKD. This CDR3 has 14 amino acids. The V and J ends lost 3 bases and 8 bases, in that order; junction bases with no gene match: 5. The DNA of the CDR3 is TGTGCCATCAGTGACTGGGACAGGGGGAAAGGCTACACCTTC. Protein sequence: CAISDWDRGKGYTF.